This T cell receptor beta chain comes out of a study of early T cells in non-severe SARS-CoV-2 infection. Findings of the study overall: Matches to VDJdb favored anti-spike CD8 responses and missed private and CD4 specificities.

The germline V gene encodes CDR1 SGHRS and CDR2 YFSETQ. J gave up 3 bases and V 4 bases, and 4 bases lay outside the gene matches. The CDR3 length is 14 residues. One entry per CDR3 protein, called by TCRdb with MiXCR from the 5' RACE reads. The sample has fewer than 30,000 distinct CDR3 sequences; 5.5% to 7.5% are singletons. There are many counts of this clonotype. Antigen unknown. The starting material was whole blood, obtained at baseline. The gene calls are TRBV5-1 and TRBJ1-1; 9 bases agree with TRBD1. The clonotype originates from an adult who was a healthcare worker with PCR-confirmed SARS-CoV-2 infection or an uninfected control (not recorded which). CDR3 bases: TGCGCCAGCAGCCCCAGACAGGGGGACACTGAAGCTTTCTTT. Translated, it gives CASSPRQGDTEAFF.